This paragraph reports one TCR beta chain. This sample stems from a study of response to subunit inactivated influenza vaccine. J was trimmed by 3 bases and V by 1 base; bases with no gene match: 5. The CDR3 is 16 residues long. The germline CDR1 and CDR2 sequences are LGHNA and YNFKEQ. MiXCR, applied by TCRdb to the RT-PCR reads, yields one record per CDR3 protein. This sample carries 500,000 to 750,000 distinct CDR3 sequences, around 15% of them seen once, and the ten largest clones take 11%. This chain links TRBV4-2 with TRBJ2-1, with 8 positions matching TRBD1. The receptor comes from a man between 45 and 60 years old who received an inactivated influenza vaccine. The specimen comprised PBMCs from blood, sampled 11 to 12 days after vaccination. CDR3 amino acids: CASSQAGGTGYNEQFF. The CDR3 nucleotides are TGTGCCAGCAGCCAAGCAGGCGGGACAGGCTACAATGAGCAGTTCTTC.